This T cell receptor beta chain was captured by sequencing in a study of PD-L1 blockade in urothelial cancer. Study context: Blood analysis was done at 3 weeks (second dose) and 6 weeks after treatment began.

Germline V CDR1 and CDR2: LNHDA, SQIVND (reference sequence). The CDR3 has 12 residues. After removal of 5 bases from V and 7 bases from J, the junction contained 1 base not matched to a gene. Sequencing used immunoSEQ multiplex PCR; TCRdb keeps in-frame clones, though not all of them. This sample yields about 72,000 clones, of which approximately 80% are seen a single time; approximately 4.7% belongs to the top ten. The material was PBMCs, obtained around atezolizumab (anti-PD-L1) treatment. This sequence joins TRBV19 and TRBJ2-2; 7 nucleotides line up with TRBD1. This receptor was identified in a man in his 70s with urothelial cancer. The CDR3 DNA reads as TGTGCCAGTAGTCGGGACAGCGGGGAGCTGTTTTTT. Residues: CASSRDSGELFF. Drawing the rest from reference TRBV19 and TRBJ2-2, the complete variable domain is DGGITQSPKYLFRKEGQNVTLSCEQNLNHDAMYWYRQDPGQGLRLIYYSQIVNDFQKGDIAEGYSVSREKKESFPLTVTSAQKNPTAFYLCASSRDSGELFFGEGSRLTVL.